This is a list of T cell receptor beta chains from one sample in a study of blood T cells in healthy people across ages. TCRdb re-called the 5' RACE reads through MiXCR, storing one row per CDR3 protein. The data hold about 1.6 million distinct CDR3 sequences, with about 31% observed a single time. The sample comprised blood. These receptors were taken from a woman between 25 and 40 years old in good health. The conserved cysteine and the conserved F or W are not part of the CDR3 here. D genes are given only for firm matches. Only part of the rows carry a size: once, few, many, or a class if the clone is expanded.

>TRBD1|TRBV6-4|few
ASRQEYRGSYEQF
>-|TRBV7-9|few
ASLGAEETQF
>-|TRBV27|-
ASSFAGDGCT
>-|TRBV24-1|-
ATSDPGDEQF
>-|TRBV7-9|-
ASSPIRWIEQF
>TRBD1|TRBV12-3/TRBV12-4|many
ASSFPEGTGNNEQY
>TRBD1|TRBV27|-
ASGYMTGVTDTQY
>-|TRBV2|-
ASSDVGRGAGHEQF
>TRBD1|TRBV28|few
ASSLLPGQGAFGYT
>-|TRBV6-1|-
ASSGRHIATNEKPF
>TRBD2|TRBV20-1|few
SAGGLVVGEQF
>-|TRBV20-1|-
SARDTQGTSLYEQY
>-|TRBV30|-
AWSGLDRANYGYT
>TRBD2|TRBV7-3|-
ASSPSSTAGEQY
>-|TRBV20-1|few
SATKGIFNYGYT
>TRBD1|TRBV6-2/TRBV6-3|-
ASSYYGTGNTEAF
>TRBD1|TRBV7-9|-
ASSDQGTGLYNEQF
>-|TRBV7-8|-
ASSLVTGLNYEQY
>-|TRBV6-6|-
ASSRSTQPQH
>-|TRBV10-3|-
AISDRKSSYEQY
>-|TRBV6-2/TRBV6-3|-
ASSFKGELF
>-|TRBV2|few
ASKASSDYNEQF
>-|TRBV20-1|-
SAGGGDSSRGEQY
>-|TRBV7-9|few
ASTNLQAGDETQY
>TRBD2|TRBV3-1|-
ASSQDPVGLAGGAINEQF
>TRBD1|TRBV9|-
ASSVTGTGGSYT
>TRBD1|TRBV29-1|-
SVGKARGQGEETQY
>TRBD1|TRBV20-1|-
SAPDRGSSVQY
>-|TRBV4-1|-
ASSQDGGRVYDEQY
>-|TRBV12-3/TRBV12-4|-
ASTRGSGKNIQY
>TRBD1|TRBV10-3|-
AISFPGQGDGYT
>TRBD1|TRBV11-2|-
ASSLDRTLGEAF
>-|TRBV5-1|-
ASSSFPSAETQY
>-|TRBV6-1|few
ASSDSPWETQY
>TRBD1|TRBV10-1|-
ASSNGTAYEQY
>TRBD2|TRBV20-1|few
SARDRVAGGLTDTQY
>TRBD2|TRBV20-1|-
SAPIAGLPYEQY
>-|TRBV28|few
ASSLLSPETQY
>-|TRBV30|-
AWSAWAGENQPQH
>-|TRBV28|-
ASRSTGTPSTYEQY
>-|TRBV2|-
ASSGRQANTEAF
>-|TRBV29-1|few
SVLRGMNTEAF
>-|TRBV20-1|few
SAREDGSVPTYEQY
>TRBD1|TRBV5-8|-
ASSLQGANNQPQH
>TRBD1|TRBV29-1|few
SAKEPTGVGGYT
>-|TRBV7-9|many
ASSSPGDEQY
>-|TRBV11-2|few
ASSLEYAGEQY
>-|TRBV28|-
ASSPPGQPPEEQF
>TRBD1|TRBV5-1|many
ASSGQDQETQY
>-|TRBV6-6|few
ASSYSGRQEETQY
>-|TRBV20-1|-
SARVNYEQY
>-|TRBV14|once
ASSQDSGGRNSPLH
>-|TRBV7-2|few
ASSLNGGLETQY
>TRBD1|TRBV12-3/TRBV12-4|few
ASRTGDLSNQPQH
>TRBD1|TRBV20-1|-
SARPRTGFTEQY
>-|TRBV20-1|few
SAKEEGTDTQY